These T cell receptor beta chains were read from a single sample in a study of T cell responses to AZD1222 COVID-19 vaccine. TCRdb's table, derived via immunoSEQ multiplex PCR, lists solely in-frame clones and lacks some. The repertoire consists of 130,000 or so clones, with about 93% occurring once and the leading ten covering more than 4.5%. The input for sequencing was peripheral blood, taken on day 0 of AZD1222 vaccination. Source of these receptors: an adult in good health. The conserved cysteine and the conserved F or W are not part of the CDR3 here.

TRBV7-8 13 ASTWGQGDNQPQH
TRBV14 14 ASSQDGGQFYNEQF
TRBV9 14 ASSSHNRGSGNTIY
TRBV5-1 12 ASSFQGRNQPQH
TRBV3-1/TRBV3-2 15 ASSHGASGGNTGELF
TRBV28 11 ASSFGTTLEQY
TRBV12-3/TRBV12-4 10 ASSRRGNEQY
TRBV7-3 13 ASSRDHTGANVLT
TRBV7-3 14 ASSLTGLAVDNEQF
TRBV6-5 11 ACGTAGNQPQH
TRBV10-3 11 AIQARSSYEQY
TRBV4-2 14 ASSQTSTGGRNEQY
TRBV7-8 13 ASSVRLGLGTEAF
TRBV14 12 ASRRGDRVETQY
TRBV6-1 13 ASSEWGAEGDEQF
TRBV9 14 ASSVGSTGGSSPLH
TRBV28 12 ASSFGISNQPQH
TRBV6-6 9 ASEGDGGYT
TRBV6-5 12 ASRTGTGKDEQY
TRBV7-6 13 ASSLSGTITGELF
TRBV6-5 12 ASSAIDPNYGYT
TRBV2 14 ASIPGLAGNTDTQY
TRBV2 13 ASTTQGSGKYEQY
TRBV19 12 ASSPNRGNYGYT
TRBV11-3 13 ASSPGRGENTEAF
TRBV30 12 AWNEGLAYTEQF
TRBV5-1 14 ASSLFSGRDYTEAF
TRBV15 13 ATSRVTYSNQPQH
TRBV12-3/TRBV12-4 10 ASSHSQGEAF
TRBV19 12 ASSKIRAGQPQH
TRBV12-3/TRBV12-4 9 ASSPGYGYT
TRBV19 12 ASSISGLGKTQY
TRBV11-2 14 ASSLGSGGITDTQY
TRBV7-9 13 ASRYSTQPNSPLH
TRBV4-1 15 ASSQLEFDVLSGEQY
TRBV19 13 ATRRDGTTNEKLF
TRBV18 13 ASSQIETGNQPQH
TRBV29-1 9 SVPTGGGYT
TRBV12-3/TRBV12-4 11 ASRRTGDYEQY
TRBV30 12 AWKYRDRDGGYT
TRBV4-3 13 ASSQDLQPGTSLH
TRBV9 12 ASNQGDGANVLT
TRBV18 14 ASSLDRDGRAYGYT
TRBV5-1 12 ASSSRTPAETQY
TRBV12-3/TRBV12-4 11 ASSGLRGDTQY
TRBV7-9 13 ASRGTSETTDTQY